Listed below are T cell receptor beta chains from one sample, sequenced in a study of T cells in Graves' hyperthyroidism and ophthalmopathy. Using its own MiXCR run on the multiplex PCR reads, TCRdb lists one record per CDR3 protein. The sample records approximately 400,000 distinct CDR3 sequences, around 16% being singletons. Sequenced: blood. The receptors originated from a woman aged 18-29 years with Graves' hyperthyroidism. The CDR3 runs from the conserved cysteine through the conserved F or W. Fields, in order: clone size, D gene, J gene, V gene, CDR3 protein, CDR3 DNA. The D gene is left open where the match is weak. Clone size is stated in some rows and not others, as once, few, many or a class when expanded.

many	TRBD1	TRBJ1-5	TRBV7-6	CASSFDRDGQPQHF	TGTGCCAGCAGCTTTGACAGGGACGGACAGCCCCAGCATTTT
NA	NA	TRBJ1-6	TRBV20-1	CSATPPRSEGRLPSFGALHF	TGCAGTGCTACACCCCCCCGGTCTGAGGGACGTCTTCCCTCATTTGGGGCCCTCCACTTT
NA	TRBD1	TRBJ2-1	TRBV6-1	CASRGNRGGSYNEQFF	TGTGCCAGCAGGGGGAACAGGGGTGGCTCCTACAATGAGCAGTTCTTC
many	NA	TRBJ2-5	TRBV5-6	CASSPTGTRQETQYF	TGTGCCAGCAGCCCCACCGGGACCAGACAAGAGACCCAGTACTTC
many	NA	TRBJ2-1	TRBV5-1	CASSLGTGGQYNEQFF	TGCGCCAGCAGCTTGGGAACCGGAGGTCAGTACAATGAGCAGTTCTTC
NA	TRBD1	TRBJ1-2	TRBV27	CASGWTGGLLTTYGYTF	TGTGCCAGCGGGTGGACAGGGGGCCTCTTAACTACCTATGGCTACACCTTC
many	NA	TRBJ2-5	TRBV28	CASSPEGQTRETQYF	TGTGCCAGCAGCCCGGAAGGCCAAACTAGGGAGACCCAGTACTTC
many	NA	TRBJ2-2	TRBV3-1	CASSRNTGELFF	TGTGCCAGCAGCCGGAACACCGGGGAGCTGTTTTTT
many	NA	TRBJ1-2	TRBV2	CASSENSQNYGYTF	TGTGCCAGCAGTGAGAACTCCCAAAACTATGGCTACACCTTC
few	NA	TRBJ1-4	TRBV12-3/TRBV12-4	CASRENRQGSEKLFF	TGTGCCAGCAGAGAAAACCGGCAGGGAAGTGAAAAACTGTTTTTT
few	TRBD2	TRBJ2-3	TRBV4-1	CASSQEETSGDTQYF	TGCGCCAGCAGCCAAGAGGAGACTAGCGGAGATACGCAGTATTTT
few	NA	TRBJ1-4	TRBV20-1	CSASSTPDEKLFF	TGCAGTGCTAGCTCCACGCCTGATGAAAAACTGTTTTTT
few	NA	TRBJ2-5	TRBV9	CASSFRVGLQETQYF	TGTGCCAGCAGCTTCAGGGTAGGACTCCAAGAGACCCAGTACTTC
NA	NA	TRBJ1-3	TRBV27	CARVRESSGNTIYF	TGTGCCCGAGTGAGGGAGAGCTCTGGAAACACCATATATTTT
many	NA	TRBJ2-3	TRBV7-2	CASSLIVSTDTQYF	TGTGCCAGCAGCTTAATCGTGTCCACAGATACGCAGTATTTT
many	NA	TRBJ2-5	TRBV11-2	CASSLLGIQETQYF	TGTGCCAGCAGCCTGCTTGGTATCCAAGAGACCCAGTACTTC
many	NA	TRBJ1-1	TRBV5-1	CASGIRGGNTEAFF	TGCGCCAGCGGGATCAGGGGAGGGAACACTGAAGCTTTCTTT
many	NA	TRBJ2-5	TRBV3-1	CASSLTSETQYF	TGTGCCAGCAGCCTAACATCGGAGACCCAGTACTTC
many	TRBD2	TRBJ2-7	TRBV5-1	CASSVLAGAYEQYF	TGCGCCAGCAGCGTGTTGGCGGGAGCCTACGAGCAGTACTTC
NA	NA	TRBJ2-1	TRBV7-8	CASSPQGTEQFF	TGTGCCAGCAGCCCGCAGGGTACTGAGCAGTTCTTC
many	NA	TRBJ1-1	TRBV29-1	CSVEDTLNTEAFF	TGCAGCGTCGAGGACACTTTGAACACTGAAGCTTTCTTT
many	NA	TRBJ1-1	TRBV20-1	CSARVEAGLNTEAFF	TGCAGTGCTAGAGTAGAGGCGGGGCTGAACACTGAAGCTTTCTTT
many	TRBD1	TRBJ2-1	TRBV5-1	CASSRGDRGYNEQFF	TGCGCCAGCAGCCGGGGGGACAGGGGTTACAATGAGCAGTTCTTC
NA	NA	TRBJ1-2	TRBV5-6	CASSLPTGLDGYTF	TGTGCCAGCAGTCTTCCAACAGGGTTGGATGGCTACACCTTC
many	NA	TRBJ1-2	TRBV12-3/TRBV12-4	CASSPRGAVGYTF	TGTGCCAGCAGCCCTCGGGGGGCCGTTGGCTACACCTTC
few	NA	TRBJ1-1	TRBV28	CASSLYPHMNAFF	TGTGCCAGCAGTTTGTACCCCCATATGAACGCTTTCTTT
many	NA	TRBJ2-1	TRBV20-1	CSARSEGGYNEQFF	TGCAGTGCTAGGTCCGAGGGCGGATACAATGAGCAGTTCTTC
many	NA	TRBJ2-2	TRBV3-1	CASSWDTNTGELFF	TGTGCCAGCAGCTGGGACACTAACACCGGGGAGCTGTTTTTT
many	NA	TRBJ2-7	TRBV20-1	CSAPETGRDEQYF	TGCAGTGCTCCCGAAACAGGGAGAGACGAGCAGTACTTC
many	TRBD2	TRBJ2-7	TRBV5-1	CASSLRALAGTYEQYF	TGCGCCAGCAGCTTAAGGGCTCTAGCGGGGACCTACGAGCAGTACTTC
NA	NA	TRBJ1-1	TRBV20-1	CSAARGPNTEAFF	TGCAGTGCTGCCCGGGGGCCCAACACTGAAGCTTTCTTT
many	TRBD1	TRBJ2-5	TRBV20-1	CSAPQGRTYQETQYF	TGCAGTGCCCCACAGGGGCGTACGTACCAAGAGACCCAGTACTTC
many	NA	TRBJ1-1	TRBV6-1	CASSRDNTEAFF	TGTGCCAGCAGCCGTGATAACACTGAAGCTTTCTTT
few	NA	TRBJ1-3	TRBV18	CASSQEGRNTIYF	TGTGCCAGCTCCCAGGAAGGTCGAAACACCATATATTTT
NA	NA	TRBJ2-7	TRBV15	CATSRDLGVGSSYNEQYF	TGTGCCACCAGCAGAGATCTCGGTGTCGGGAGCTCCTACAATGAGCAGTACTTC